The rows below give T cell receptor beta chains drawn from one sample of a study of vaccination effects on CD4 cells after COVID-19. No antigens are known for them. Clones were sequenced by immunoSEQ multiplex PCR, and TCRdb holds only the in-frame ones, with some missing. The data show 20,000 to 25,000 clones, 73% seen once. The sequences come from CD4+ T cells from PBMCs cultured with SARS-CoV-2 spike peptides, collected before COVID-19 vaccination. These receptors originate from a human donor who received a COVID-19 vaccine. Both conserved end residues are trimmed from each CDR3. The D gene is left open where the match is weak.

>TRBJ2-7|.|TRBV20-1
SGEGIYEQY
>TRBJ2-4|.|TRBV7-9
ASSSSGVSAKNIQY
>TRBJ2-1|.|TRBV14
ASSRGRNNEQF
>TRBJ1-2|TRBD1|TRBV10-3
AISRQGADYGYT
>TRBJ1-3|.|TRBV4-2
ASSQTQGGLSGNTIY
>TRBJ1-2|.|TRBV18
ASSPQSAYGYT
>TRBJ2-2|TRBD2|TRBV13
ASSLRTSGSNTGELF
>TRBJ1-2|.|TRBV5-1
ASSAQGPNYGYT
>TRBJ2-7|TRBD1|TRBV27
ASSPWHGQGTYEQY
>TRBJ1-1|.|TRBV5-1
ASSFVDTEAF
>TRBJ2-1|.|TRBV5-1
ASSLSPGAAIHEQF
>TRBJ2-1|.|TRBV19
ASSILSSRTPSSYNEQF
>TRBJ1-6|TRBD1|TRBV11-2
ASSTSTGTDNSPLH
>TRBJ2-3|TRBD2|TRBV7-6
ASSLGLAVTDTQY